Here is one TCR beta chain with its context. This entry is derived from a study of blood T cells in healthy people across ages. Those donating, healthy Caucasian individuals from Russia, were aged roughly 6 to 90. Through a sample-barcoded 5' primer and a J-beta primer mix, a second PCR was run for roughly 7 to 12 cycles. Every sample gave at least 2.5 million paired-end reads containing CDR3. Via MiXCR, TCRdb re-called the 5' RACE reads, giving one row per CDR3 protein. The sample records under 950,000 distinct CDR3 sequences, about a fifth being singletons. Trimming shortened V by 3 bases and J by 2 bases, and 12 bases separated the two germline ends. Germline V gives CDR1 SGHAT, CDR2 FQNNGV. CDR3 size: 15 residues.

Sequenced sample: blood. The chain is built from TRBV11-2 and TRBJ2-3, with D unresolved. This clonotype was obtained from a man aged 65 to 85 in good health. The DNA of the CDR3 is TGTGCCAGCAGCTTTTTGGGCGAATACACAGATACGCAGTATTTT. This translates into CASSFLGEYTDTQYF.